This T cell receptor beta chain was profiled in a study of blood T cells in healthy people across ages. CDR3 length: 13 amino acids. Trimming pared 5 bases from V and 3 bases from J, leaving 12 bases between. Germline lookup yields CDR1 DFQATT and CDR2 SNEGSKA (reference sequence). Sample-barcoded 5' priming and a J-beta primer mix drove a second PCR of roughly 6 to 12 cycles. TCRdb processed the 5' RACE reads anew with MiXCR; each CDR3 protein has one entry. The table has about a million distinct CDR3 sequences, about 48% seen once. Sequenced: blood. This TCR came from a man aged 30 to 45 in good health. The chain uses TRBV20-1 and TRBJ2-3; D gene ambiguous. The CDR3 bases are TGCAGTGCTGAAGACGGTAGAACAGATACGCAGTATTTT. This encodes CSAEDGRTDTQYF.